The source of this T cell receptor beta chain is a study of graft-versus-host responses after intestinal transplantation (dated by TCRdb to the early 2020s). Background for the entire study: The transplants that recipients received were multivisceral, liver-intestinal, or isolated intestinal. Rather than going through the commercial service, samples from three later patients were sequenced in-house on an Illumina MiSeq and processed with MiXCR. The cohort enrolled about two dozen intestinal transplant recipients including one retransplant, and 3 patients lacking pretransplant specimens were excluded. A peak of at least 4% donor T cells among recipient peripheral blood mononuclear cells was the definition used for donor T cell macrochimerism. Alloreactive clones were identified by sequencing pre-transplant mixed lymphocyte reaction products and comparing these products with unstimulated pre-transplant donor and recipient T cells. All recipients received anti-thymocyte globulin induction followed by maintenance tacrolimus and steroids for 3 to 4 years. After intestinal transplantation, graft-versus-host and host-versus-graft alloreactive T cell clones were followed in the graft, circulation and bone marrow using bulk TCR-beta CDR3 sequencing.

A note on this clone: It has no known antigen specificity. No qualities accompany the bases; no much larger clone lies one base away.

General conclusions and limits of the study: Conclusions were limited by the relatively low number and heterogeneity of intestinal transplant patients. Early after transplant, peak levels of circulating GvH clones were associated with declines in HvG clones. GvH clones were detected in recipient bone marrow, and some of these GvH clones were observed earlier in ileal mucosa or blood, consistent with an intestinal mucosal origin. High GvH to HvG T cell clonal ratios were observed in the allografts of patients with donor T cell macrochimerism.

Trimming takes 2 bases from V and 1 base from J, and the germline ends sit 14 bases apart. CDR1 and CDR2, looked up from the germline V gene (reference sequence), are GTSNPN and SVGIG. From its cysteine to its phenylalanine, the CDR3 spans 15 amino acids. This entry keeps only the CDR3 DNA: 45 bases, framed from base 1. Libraries were constructed by the immunoSEQ multiplex PCR assay. For most patients, high-throughput TCR-beta CDR3 sequencing of genomic DNA was performed by Adaptive Biotechnologies. Under the source paper's analysis protocol: Adaptive's ImmunoSEQ software supplied the TCR sequencing data for 18 patients, while MiXCR and VDJtools were used to process a few other patients. Because the origin of CDR3 nucleotide sequences shared between donor and recipient could not be assigned, those sequences were removed. Alloreactive clones required at least 2-fold expansion over unstimulated cells and minimum CFSE-low frequency of 0.002% (template counts) or 0.001% (read counts). Clones detected in sequenced pre-transplant spleen, lymph node, or MLR CFSE-low populations of the donor or recipient were defined as mappable. The cumulative frequency of alloreactive clones was calculated as a percentage of all sequences, weighted by copy number. In its TCRdb copy, this immuneACCESS table keeps in-frame sequences only and misses some clones. Where compared with another copy, unresolved V genes explain less than half of these, and the others have no known cause. That table is the source of V, J and clone size, and D and trimming were worked out from the DNA. This sample lists about 25,000 clones; around 96% were detected once. The biggest ten clones account for roughly 0.8% of the sample.

Blood samples were collected up to 4 times in the first month after transplant and then at least monthly when available. Material: PBMCs, obtained just over 29 days after intestinal transplant. The chain couples TRBV30 to TRBJ1-1, with the D gene not clear enough to name. This clonotype was obtained from a human patient who received an intestinal transplant, so some T cells may come from the graft donor. Here the CDR3 is given as CAWSQMGSANTEAFF. The DNA sequence is TGTGCCTGGAGTCAAATGGGGAGCGCGAACACTGAAGCTTTCTTT.